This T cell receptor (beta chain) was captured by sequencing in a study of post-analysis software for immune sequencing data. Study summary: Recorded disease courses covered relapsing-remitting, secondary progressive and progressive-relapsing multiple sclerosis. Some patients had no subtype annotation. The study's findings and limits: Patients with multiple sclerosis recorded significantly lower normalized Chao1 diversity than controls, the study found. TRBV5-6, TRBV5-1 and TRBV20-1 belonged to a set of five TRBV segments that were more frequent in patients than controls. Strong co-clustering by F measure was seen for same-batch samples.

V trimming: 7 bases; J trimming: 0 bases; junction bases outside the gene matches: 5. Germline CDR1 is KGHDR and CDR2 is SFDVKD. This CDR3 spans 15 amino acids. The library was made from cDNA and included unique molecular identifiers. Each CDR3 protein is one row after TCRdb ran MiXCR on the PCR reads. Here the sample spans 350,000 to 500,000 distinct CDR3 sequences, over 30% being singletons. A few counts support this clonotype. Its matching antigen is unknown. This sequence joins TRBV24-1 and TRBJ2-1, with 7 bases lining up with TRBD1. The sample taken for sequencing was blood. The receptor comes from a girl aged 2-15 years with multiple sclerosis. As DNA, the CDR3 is TGTGCCACCAGCTCGGACAGGCGCTCCTACAATGAGCAGTTCTTC. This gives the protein CATSSDRRSYNEQFF.